This TCR beta chain is from a study of blood T cell repertoires in COVID-19. This CDR3 contains 16 residues. Germline CDR1 DFQATT, CDR2 SNEGSKA (reference sequence). Trimming removed 3 bases from V and 5 bases from J; junction bases left unmatched: 7. The assay was immunoSEQ multiplex PCR, and TCRdb's table has in-frame clones only and misses some. The table includes over 55,000 clones, around 88% detected once. The rearrangement links TRBV20-1 to TRBJ2-3; 14 bases fit TRBD2. The source of this sequence is a man aged 50 to 59 with active COVID-19. Sequencing was done on a sample of peripheral blood. The CDR3 region has the DNA TGCAGTGCTAGTGGGGGACTAGCGGGAGATGTAGATACGCAGTATTTT. It yields the protein CSASGGLAGDVDTQYF.